The 32 T cell receptor beta chains in this list originate from one sample, sequenced in a study of T cells after yellow fever vaccination. MiXCR, applied by TCRdb to the 5' RACE reads, yields one record per CDR3 protein. Among approximately 180,000 distinct CDR3 sequences listed, approximately 6.2% were seen once. This specimen consisted of CD4+ T cells sorted from PBMCs, obtained on the day of the first yellow fever vaccination. The receptor source for this set is a man aged 18 to 29 who received the YFV17D yellow fever vaccine.

This clonotype was observed many times. The chain joins TRBV9 to TRBJ2-4, with D perhaps TRBD1 (6 bases). Germline V gene data show CDR1 as SGDLS and CDR2 as YYNGEE. Trimming shortened V by 4 bases and J by 5 bases, and 10 bases separated the two germline ends. The CDR3 has 13 residues. Here the CDR3 reads CASSTRTENIQYF. The DNA for the CDR3 is TGTGCCAGCAGCACTCGGACAGAAAACATTCAGTACTTC. Filled out from reference TRBV9 and TRBJ2-4, the complete variable domain reads DSGVTQTPKHLITATGQRVTLRCSPRSGDLSVYWYQQSLDQGLQFLIQYYNGEERAKGNILERFSAQQFPDLHSELNLSSLELGDSALYFCASSTRTENIQYFGAGTRLSVL.

A few counts support this clonotype. The CDR3 DNA reads as TGTGCCAGCAGCTTAGGAACTAGCGGGGGGGCTCGAAGGGTAAATACGCAGTATTTT. Its translation: CASSLGTSGGARRVNTQYF. The chain has TRBV11-2 and TRBJ2-3; 13 bases map to TRBD2. Germline V gene data show CDR1 as SGHAT and CDR2 as FQNNGV. This CDR3 has 19 residues. J was trimmed by 7 bases and V by 1 base; bases with no gene match: 14.

This clonotype was detected many times. The genes are TRBV10-3 and TRBJ1-4; TRBD1 is a possible D gene (6 bases). Trimming shortened V by 7 bases and J by 0 bases, and 12 bases separated the two germline ends. In germline, CDR1 is ENHRY, CDR2 SYGVKD. The CDR3 covers 15 residues. The CDR3 DNA is TGTGCCATCAAAGCAGGGGATTCAACTAATGAAAAACTGTTTTTT. Protein: CAIKAGDSTNEKLFF.

This clonotype was detected many times. The V call is TRBV9, the J call TRBJ2-7, with D hard to call. V lost 0 bases to trimming and J lost 3 bases, with 10 bases between them. This CDR3 spans 14 amino acids. CDR1 and CDR2 (germline): SGDLS, YYNGEE. CDR3 protein: CASSVDPQYYEQYF. CDR3 DNA: TGTGCCAGCAGCGTAGATCCCCAATACTACGAGCAGTACTTC. Variable domain in full (rest from reference TRBV9 and TRBJ2-7): DSGVTQTPKHLITATGQRVTLRCSPRSGDLSVYWYQQSLDQGLQFLIQYYNGEERAKGNILERFSAQQFPDLHSELNLSSLELGDSALYFCASSVDPQYYEQYFGPGTRLTVT.

This clonotype was recorded many times. V usage is TRBV20-1 and J usage is TRBJ1-5, with unresolved D. Germline CDR1 is DFQATT and CDR2 is SNEGSKA (reference sequence). This CDR3 has 12 amino acids. Trimming took off 1 base at V and 6 bases at J, with 7 bases between the two ends. The CDR3 sequence is CSARAIGQPQHF. CDR3 coding DNA: TGCAGTGCTAGAGCGATAGGTCAGCCCCAGCATTTT.

This clonotype has more than one count but fewer than ten. The chain has TRBV6-2 or TRBV6-3 and TRBJ2-5; D is perhaps TRBD1 (6 bases). The CDR3 is 14 residues long. The germline V gene has CDR1 MNHEY and CDR2 SVGEGT. The V end was cut by 8 bases, the J end by 0 bases, with 13 bases between. DNA of the CDR3: TGTGCCAGCGGACAGCGCGTATACCAAGAGACCCAGTACTTC. Translating it yields CASGQRVYQETQYF.

In this sample, this clonotype turned up many times. The genes are TRBV18 and TRBJ2-7; TRBD1 or TRBD2 may be the D gene (5 bases each). V was trimmed by 4 bases and J by 3 bases, leaving 10 bases between them. Per germline, CDR1 KGHSH and CDR2 LQKENI. This CDR3 has 13 residues. Here the CDR3 reads CASSLEGIYEQYV. DNA for the CDR3: TGTGCCAGCTCACTTGAGGGGATCTACGAGCAGTACGTC.

The chain combines TRBV20-1 with TRBJ2-2; 9 bases line up with TRBD2. With 7 bases clipped from V and 1 base from J, the junction kept 1 base outside the gene matches. Germline V gives CDR1 DFQATT, CDR2 SNEGSKA (reference sequence). The CDR3 contains 13 residues. This CDR3 reads CSVAGENTGELFF. The CDR3 coding sequence is TGCAGTGTAGCGGGGGAGAACACCGGGGAGCTGTTTTTT.

This clonotype was seen many times. This chain joins TRBV20-1 and TRBJ1-2; no definite D call. The CDR3 contains 16 residues. Trimming stripped 5 bases from V and 0 bases from J, with 19 bases between. Germline V gene data show CDR1 as DFQATT and CDR2 as SNEGSKA (reference sequence). The CDR3 nucleotides read TGCAGTGCTTCCCGCCCTGGGAGGGTATCTAACTATGGCTACACCTTC. This translates into CSASRPGRVSNYGYTF.

This clonotype was counted a few times. The chain recombines TRBV5-4 with TRBJ1-2; the match to TRBD1 covers 8 bases. Unmatched junction bases numbered 5, after V lost 2 bases and J lost 8 bases. Germline V gene data show CDR1 as SGHNT and CDR2 as YYREEE (reference sequence). The length of the CDR3 is 13 residues. The CDR3 protein is CASSLPGGAGYTF. As DNA, the CDR3 is TGTGCCAGCAGCTTACCAGGGGGCGCAGGCTACACCTTC.

This clonotype was observed a handful of times. The rearrangement links TRBV29-1 to TRBJ2-1; D tentatively fits TRBD1 or TRBD2 (6 bases each). The germline V gene has CDR1 SQVTM and CDR2 ANQGSEA. The CDR3 extends over 16 amino acids. V was pared by 3 bases and J by 0 bases, with 15 bases between. For the CDR3, the DNA is TGCAGCGTTGATGATTTTGCGGGACACTCCTACAATGAGCAGTTCTTC. This codes for CSVDDFAGHSYNEQFF.

The genes are TRBV6-2 or TRBV6-3 and TRBJ1-6, with D unresolved. The CDR3 spans 13 residues. Trimming removed 7 bases from V and 8 bases from J, with 12 bases in between. Per the germline V gene, CDR1 is MNHEY and CDR2 is SVGEGT. CDR3: CASILDGYSPLHF. The CDR3 DNA reads as TGTGCCAGCATCCTGGACGGTTATTCACCCCTCCACTTT.

The chain recombines TRBV7-9 with TRBJ2-3, with 7 bases identical to TRBD2. The CDR3 is 15 residues long. Unmatched junction bases numbered 5, after V lost 1 base and J lost 4 bases. The germline V gene encodes CDR1 SEHNR and CDR2 FQNEAQ (reference sequence). The CDR3 region is CASSLGGGDADTQYF. As DNA, the CDR3 is TGTGCCAGCAGCTTAGGGGGGGGGGACGCAGATACGCAGTATTTT.

This clonotype showed up many times. This sequence joins TRBV5-1 and TRBJ2-1, with 8 bases fitting TRBD2. The CDR3 contains 15 residues. Germline CDR1 SGHRS, CDR2 YFSETQ. V trimming: 6 bases; J trimming: 0 bases; junction bases outside the gene matches: 5. The CDR3 region is CASTLRGGSYNEQFF. In DNA, the CDR3 is TGCGCCAGCACTCTTCGGGGGGGCTCCTACAATGAGCAGTTCTTC.

There are many counts of this clonotype. This chain links TRBV6-5 with TRBJ1-3; the match to TRBD1 covers 7 bases. CDR1 and CDR2 from the germline V gene are MNHEY and SVGAGI. The CDR3 consists of 14 residues. V lost 9 bases to trimming and J lost 0 bases; unmatched junction nucleotides: 5. CDR3 DNA: TGTGCCAGTCGACGGACAGGCTCTGGAAACACCATATATTTT. Its protein product is CASRRTGSGNTIYF.

This clonotype has just a few counts. The chain is built from TRBV5-1 and TRBJ2-2, with 8 positions matching TRBD2. Germline V lookup: CDR1 SGHRS, CDR2 YFSETQ. CDR3 length equals 16 residues. Losses at the gene ends were 4 bases for V and 1 base for J; bases not matched to a gene: 6. CDR3 residues: CASSPRGDRNTGELFF. The CDR3 coding sequence is TGCGCCAGCAGCCCGCGGGGGGACCGGAACACCGGGGAGCTGTTTTTT.

This clonotype was counted many times. The genes are TRBV20-1 and TRBJ2-1; D remains ambiguous. Looked up from germline, CDR1 is DFQATT and CDR2 is SNEGSKA (reference sequence). The CDR3 length is 12 residues. V lost 1 base and J 6 bases, leaving 7 bases between the germline ends. The CDR3 is CSARGWGNEQFF. The CDR3 nucleotides read TGCAGTGCTAGAGGGTGGGGCAATGAGCAGTTCTTC.

The chain carries TRBV7-2 and TRBJ2-3; 7 bases are a match to TRBD2. This CDR3 has 16 residues. The germline V gene has CDR1 SGHTA and CDR2 FQGNSA. V lost 2 bases to trimming and J lost 6 bases; unmatched junction nucleotides: 11. For the CDR3, the DNA is TGTGCCAGCAGCTTAAATCTCTGGGGGGGTGAGGATACGCAGTATTTT. Its protein is CASSLNLWGGEDTQYF.

This clonotype has ten or more counts. The rearrangement uses TRBV6-2 or TRBV6-3 and TRBJ1-1; D gene unclear. The germline gives CDR1 MNHEY, CDR2 SVGEGT. There are 13 residues in the CDR3. V was cut by 4 bases and J by 0 bases, with 6 bases left in between. CDR3 residues: CASSLQLNTEAFF. The CDR3 DNA is TGTGCCAGCAGTTTACAGTTGAACACTGAAGCTTTCTTT.

The rearrangement joins TRBV3-1 to TRBJ1-6, with D perhaps matching TRBD1 (5 bases). Germline-derived CDR1 and CDR2 are LGHDT and YNNKEL (reference sequence). The CDR3 totals 13 residues. The V end lost 4 bases, the J end lost 7 bases, and 8 bases lay between the germline ends. The CDR3 is CASSRDPNSPLHF. The CDR3 nucleotides are TGTGCCAGCAGCCGGGACCCCAATTCACCCCTCCACTTT.

At least ten counts were recorded for this clonotype. The chain uses TRBV28 and TRBJ2-1, with 7 bases fitting TRBD1. V lost 2 bases, J lost 9 bases, and 4 bases stayed unmatched. CDR3 length equals 13 residues. Germline values: CDR1 MDHEN, CDR2 SYDVKM. CDR3 region: CASSLRGPGEQFF. The CDR3 nucleotides are TGTGCCAGCAGTTTAAGGGGGCCGGGTGAGCAGTTCTTC.

The V gene is TRBV6-2 or TRBV6-3, the J gene TRBJ2-2; tentatively, D is TRBD2 (7 bases). Trimming removed 1 base at V and 2 bases at J, with 20 bases between. Germline values: CDR1 MNHEY, CDR2 SVGEGT. CDR3 length: 19 residues. DNA for the CDR3: TGTGCCAGCAGTTACTGGGCGGGGGCCTCTCGACTTAACACCGGGGAGCTGTTTTTT. Its protein is CASSYWAGASRLNTGELFF.

This chain connects TRBV6-5 to TRBJ2-3; weak D call: TRBD1 (6 bases). Trimming pared 6 bases from V and 0 bases from J, leaving 16 bases between. The CDR3 contains 16 residues. Germline assignment: CDR1 MNHEY and CDR2 SVGAGI. CDR3 sequence: CASSLRQEPSTDTQYF. As DNA, the CDR3 is TGTGCCAGCAGCCTCAGACAGGAACCTAGCACAGATACGCAGTATTTT.

Concerning this clonotype itself: A much larger clone sits a single nucleotide away, making a read error possible. The chain couples TRBV12-3 or TRBV12-4 to TRBJ1-1, with D possibly TRBD1 on 5 matching bases. CDR3 size: 13 residues. CDR3 in amino acids: CDSSLEGQIAAFF. CDR3 bases: TGTGACAGCAGTTTGGAGGGGCAGATAGCAGCTTTCTTT.

V and J are TRBV2 and TRBJ2-1; D perhaps matches TRBD1 (6 bases). The germline V gene has CDR1 SNHLY and CDR2 FYNNEI. Trimming cost V 6 bases and J 0 bases, with 12 bases left between them. CDR3 length: 15 amino acids. The DNA for the CDR3 is TGTGCCAGCAGGCAAACAGGGAGCTCCTACAATGAGCAGTTCTTC. It is translated as CASRQTGSSYNEQFF. Full variable domain (outside the CDR3, taken from reference TRBV2 and TRBJ2-1): EPEVTQTPSHQVTQMGQEVILRCVPISNHLYFYWYRQILGQKVEFLVSFYNNEISEKSEIFDDQFSVERPDGSNFTLKIRSTKLEDSAMYFCASRQTGSSYNEQFFGPGTRLTVL.

This clonotype was seen a few times. In DNA form, the CDR3 reads TGCGCCAGCAGCCCTCCGACACTCTACAACTATGGCTACACCTTC. It encodes CASSPPTLYNYGYTF. J is TRBJ1-2 and V is TRBV4-1; D unresolved. CDR3 length equals 15 residues. Deletions cut 4 bases from V and 2 bases from J, with 14 bases between. Germline V gene sequence: CDR1 MGHRA, CDR2 YSYEKL.

This clonotype came up many times. The V and J genes are TRBV5-1 and TRBJ2-5, with TRBD2 matching 7 bases. Germline V gene data show CDR1 as SGHRS and CDR2 as YFSETQ. The CDR3 contains 14 residues. The junction had 5 bases not matched to a gene; V was cut back by 4 bases and J by 2 bases. The DNA for the CDR3 is TGCGCCAGCAGCGCGCAGGGACTACAAGAGACCCAGTACTTC. This gives the protein CASSAQGLQETQYF.

This clonotype has just a few counts. The gene calls are TRBV6-4 and TRBJ2-1; 7 nucleotides line up with TRBD2. Germline loops: CDR1 MRHNA, CDR2 SNTAGT. With 6 bases clipped from V and 7 bases from J, the junction kept 12 bases outside the gene matches. CDR3 length: 15 residues. The CDR3 nucleotides read TGTGCCAGCAGCTCCGTCTGGGGGGGGACGAATGAGCAGTTCTTC. This encodes CASSSVWGGTNEQFF.

This clonotype was detected many times. This chain connects TRBV12-3 or TRBV12-4 to TRBJ1-2; D is undetermined. V was pared by 3 bases and J by 10 bases, with 12 bases between. The CDR3 totals 12 residues. CDR3 in DNA: TGTGCCAGCAGTTTTGACCGGGGAACCTACACCTTC. Translating it yields CASSFDRGTYTF.

The chain employs TRBV29-1 and TRBJ2-1; 8 nucleotides agree with TRBD2. The CDR3 contains 14 residues. The V gene end was trimmed by 2 bases and the J gene end by 4 bases; junction bases not matched to a gene: 4. The germline V gene encodes CDR1 SQVTM and CDR2 ANQGSEA. CDR3 region: CSVEPASGYNEQFF. The CDR3 coding sequence is TGCAGCGTTGAACCGGCTAGCGGGTACAATGAGCAGTTCTTC.

The chain is built from TRBV12-3 or TRBV12-4 and TRBJ1-3; D remains unclear. The CDR3 length is 16 residues. Trimming shortened V by 1 base and J by 0 bases, and 10 bases separated the two germline ends. As DNA, the CDR3 is TGTGCCAGCAGTTTAGACACCTTCCCCTCTGGAAACACCATATATTTT. This encodes CASSLDTFPSGNTIYF.

The chain couples TRBV20-1 to TRBJ1-5; 9 bases fit TRBD1. CDR1 and CDR2 (germline): DFQATT, SNEGSKA (reference sequence). V trimming: 5 bases; J trimming: 5 bases; junction bases outside the gene matches: 10. This CDR3 comprises 15 residues. For the CDR3, the DNA is TGCAGTGCTCCCGCGGGACAGGGAGGGTATCAGCCCCAGCATTTT. Encoded protein: CSAPAGQGGYQPQHF.